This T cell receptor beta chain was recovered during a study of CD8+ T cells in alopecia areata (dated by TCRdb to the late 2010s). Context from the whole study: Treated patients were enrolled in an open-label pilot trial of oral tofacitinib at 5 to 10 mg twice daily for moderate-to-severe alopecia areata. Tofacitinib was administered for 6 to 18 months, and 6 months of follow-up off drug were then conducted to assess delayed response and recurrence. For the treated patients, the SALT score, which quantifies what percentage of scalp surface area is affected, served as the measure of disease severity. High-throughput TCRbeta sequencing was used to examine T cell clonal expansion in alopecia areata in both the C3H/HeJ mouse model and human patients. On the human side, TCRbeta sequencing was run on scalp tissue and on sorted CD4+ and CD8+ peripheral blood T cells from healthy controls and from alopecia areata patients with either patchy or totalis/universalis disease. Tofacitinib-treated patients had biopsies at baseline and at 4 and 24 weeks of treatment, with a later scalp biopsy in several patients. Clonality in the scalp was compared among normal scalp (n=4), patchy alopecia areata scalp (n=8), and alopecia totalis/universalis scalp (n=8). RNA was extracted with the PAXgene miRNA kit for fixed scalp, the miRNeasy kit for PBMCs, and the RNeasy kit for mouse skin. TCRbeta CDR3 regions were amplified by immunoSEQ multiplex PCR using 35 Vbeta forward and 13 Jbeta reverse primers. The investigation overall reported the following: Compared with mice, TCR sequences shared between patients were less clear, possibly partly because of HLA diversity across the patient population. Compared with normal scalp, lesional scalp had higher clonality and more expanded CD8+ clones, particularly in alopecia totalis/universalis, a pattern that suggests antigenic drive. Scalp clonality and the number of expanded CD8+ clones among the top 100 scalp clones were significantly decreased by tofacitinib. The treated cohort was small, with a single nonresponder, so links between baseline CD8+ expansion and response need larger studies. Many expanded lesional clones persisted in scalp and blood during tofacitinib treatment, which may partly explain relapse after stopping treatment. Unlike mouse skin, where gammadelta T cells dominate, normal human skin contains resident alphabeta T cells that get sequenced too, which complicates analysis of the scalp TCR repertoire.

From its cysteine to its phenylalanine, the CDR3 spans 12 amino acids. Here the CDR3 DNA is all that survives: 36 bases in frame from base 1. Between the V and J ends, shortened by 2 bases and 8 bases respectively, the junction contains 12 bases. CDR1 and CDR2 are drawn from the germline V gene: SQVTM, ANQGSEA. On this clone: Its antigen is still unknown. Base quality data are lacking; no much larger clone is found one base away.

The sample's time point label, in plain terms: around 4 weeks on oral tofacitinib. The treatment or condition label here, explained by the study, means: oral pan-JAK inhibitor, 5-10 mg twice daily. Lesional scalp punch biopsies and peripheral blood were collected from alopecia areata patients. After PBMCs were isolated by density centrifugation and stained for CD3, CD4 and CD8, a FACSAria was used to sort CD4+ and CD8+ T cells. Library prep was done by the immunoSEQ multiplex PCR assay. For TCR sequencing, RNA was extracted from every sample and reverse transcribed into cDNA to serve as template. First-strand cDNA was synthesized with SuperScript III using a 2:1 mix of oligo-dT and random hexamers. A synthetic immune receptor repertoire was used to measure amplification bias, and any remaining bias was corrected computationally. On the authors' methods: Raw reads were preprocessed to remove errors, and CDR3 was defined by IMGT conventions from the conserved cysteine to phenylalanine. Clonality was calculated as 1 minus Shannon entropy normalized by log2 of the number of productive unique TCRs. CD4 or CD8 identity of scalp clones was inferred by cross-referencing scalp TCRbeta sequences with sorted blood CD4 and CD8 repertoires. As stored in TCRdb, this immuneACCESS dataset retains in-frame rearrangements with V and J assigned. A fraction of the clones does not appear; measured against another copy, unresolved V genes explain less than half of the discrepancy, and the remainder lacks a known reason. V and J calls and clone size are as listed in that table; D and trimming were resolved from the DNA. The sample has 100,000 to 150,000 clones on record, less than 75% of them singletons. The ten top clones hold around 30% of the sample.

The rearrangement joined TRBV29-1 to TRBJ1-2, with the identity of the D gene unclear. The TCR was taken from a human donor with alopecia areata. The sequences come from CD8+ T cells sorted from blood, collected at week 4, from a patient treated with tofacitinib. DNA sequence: TGCAGCGTTGAACAGGACCTTGGGGGCTACACCTTC. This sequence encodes CSVEQDLGGYTF.